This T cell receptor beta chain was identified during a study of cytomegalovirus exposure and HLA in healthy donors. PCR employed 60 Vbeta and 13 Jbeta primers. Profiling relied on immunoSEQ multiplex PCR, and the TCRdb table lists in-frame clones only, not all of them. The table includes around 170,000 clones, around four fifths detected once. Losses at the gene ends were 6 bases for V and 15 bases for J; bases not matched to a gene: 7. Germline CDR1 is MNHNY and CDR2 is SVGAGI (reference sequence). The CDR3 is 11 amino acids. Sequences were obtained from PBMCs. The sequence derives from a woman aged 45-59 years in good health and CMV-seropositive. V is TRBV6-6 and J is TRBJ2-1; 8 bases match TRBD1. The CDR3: CASRGTGGGFF. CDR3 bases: TGTGCCAGCAGGGGAACAGGGGGTGGGTTCTTC.